A selection of T cell receptor beta chains follows, all from one sample in a study of blood T cell repertoires in COVID-19. TCRdb's copy holds only in-frame clones and misses some; the assay was immunoSEQ multiplex PCR. This sample carries roughly 35,000 clones, over 85% of them seen once, and the ten largest clones take 4% to 6.5%. Sequencing was done on a sample of peripheral blood. Receptor source: a human donor in a cohort sampled during active COVID-19. Both conserved end residues are part of each CDR3. D genes are given only for firm matches. Some rows mark clone size as missing; the rest say once, few, many or name a class of expanded clone.

cdr3_length: 12; d_call: NA; v_call: TRBV2; j_call: TRBJ2-7; clone_size: NA; cdr3_nt: TGTGCCAGCAGGGGAGGTCCTTCGGAGCAGTACTTC; cdr3_aa: CASRGGPSEQYF
cdr3_length: 17; d_call: TRBD1; v_call: TRBV19; j_call: TRBJ1-6; clone_size: NA; cdr3_nt: TGTGCCAGTAGTATAGTCCCCACCGGACAGGGTGGGTCACCCCTCCACTTT; cdr3_aa: CASSIVPTGQGGSPLHF
cdr3_length: 15; d_call: NA; v_call: TRBV6-6; j_call: TRBJ2-1; clone_size: NA; cdr3_nt: TGTGCCAGCACCCAGGACCCGGGACTCACAGATGAGCAGTTCTTC; cdr3_aa: CASTQDPGLTDEQFF
cdr3_length: 13; d_call: NA; v_call: TRBV3-1/TRBV3-2; j_call: TRBJ1-1; clone_size: few; cdr3_nt: TGTGCCAGCAGCCAATTGGACAGCACTGAAGCTTTCTTT; cdr3_aa: CASSQLDSTEAFF
cdr3_length: 17; d_call: NA; v_call: TRBV5-1; j_call: TRBJ1-1; clone_size: NA; cdr3_nt: TGCGCCAGCATGGGAGAAACAGGGATTTATCAAGGGACTGAAGCTTTCTTT; cdr3_aa: CASMGETGIYQGTEAFF
cdr3_length: 14; d_call: NA; v_call: TRBV27; j_call: TRBJ2-1; clone_size: NA; cdr3_nt: TGTGCCAGCAGTTTATCGCATGGCCTTTATGAGCAGTTCTTC; cdr3_aa: CASSLSHGLYEQFF
cdr3_length: 15; d_call: TRBD1; v_call: TRBV5-1; j_call: TRBJ1-4; clone_size: NA; cdr3_nt: TGCGCCAGCAGCAGCAGACAGGGGAATAATGAAAAACTGTTTTTT; cdr3_aa: CASSSRQGNNEKLFF
cdr3_length: 13; d_call: NA; v_call: TRBV7-3; j_call: TRBJ2-7; clone_size: NA; cdr3_nt: TGTGCCAGCAGCTTAACTACTAGCTACGAGCAGTACTTC; cdr3_aa: CASSLTTSYEQYF
cdr3_length: 15; d_call: NA; v_call: TRBV24-1; j_call: TRBJ2-5; clone_size: NA; cdr3_nt: TGTGCCACCAGTGATTTGCCAGGGACTTCAGATGGCCAGTACTTC; cdr3_aa: CATSDLPGTSDGQYF
cdr3_length: 16; d_call: NA; v_call: TRBV7-9; j_call: TRBJ1-5; clone_size: once; cdr3_nt: TGTGCCAGCAGCTCGTATGGCTGGGGGCACGATCAGCCCCAGCATTTT; cdr3_aa: CASSSYGWGHDQPQHF
cdr3_length: 14; d_call: TRBD1; v_call: TRBV7-9; j_call: TRBJ2-7; clone_size: once; cdr3_nt: TGTGCCAGCAGCTCGAACAGGGGTCACTACGAGCAGTACTTC; cdr3_aa: CASSSNRGHYEQYF
cdr3_length: 13; d_call: NA; v_call: TRBV5-1; j_call: TRBJ2-7; clone_size: once; cdr3_nt: TGCGCCAGCAGCCAATCGACAGCCTACGAGCAGTACTTC; cdr3_aa: CASSQSTAYEQYF
cdr3_length: 17; d_call: TRBD2; v_call: TRBV7-9; j_call: TRBJ2-5; clone_size: NA; cdr3_nt: TGTGCCAGCAGCCCCATCGGGACTAGCGGACAAGAAGAGACCCAGTACTTC; cdr3_aa: CASSPIGTSGQEETQYF
cdr3_length: 13; d_call: TRBD1; v_call: TRBV30; j_call: TRBJ2-7; clone_size: NA; cdr3_nt: TGTGCCTTTAGGGACAGGGGGGGGTACGAGCAGTACTTC; cdr3_aa: CAFRDRGGYEQYF
cdr3_length: 13; d_call: NA; v_call: TRBV6-2/TRBV6-3; j_call: TRBJ2-3; clone_size: NA; cdr3_nt: TGTGCCAGCAGTAACGGGGGCGGGGGTACGCAGTATTTT; cdr3_aa: CASSNGGGGTQYF
cdr3_length: 17; d_call: TRBD2; v_call: TRBV11-2; j_call: TRBJ2-5; clone_size: NA; cdr3_nt: TGTGCCAGCAGCTTAGTGATGAGCGGGGGCCTACAAGAGACCCAGTACTTC; cdr3_aa: CASSLVMSGGLQETQYF
cdr3_length: 13; d_call: TRBD2; v_call: TRBV7-3; j_call: TRBJ2-1; clone_size: NA; cdr3_nt: TGTGCCAGCAGCTTACCAGCGGGAGGGGAGCAGTTCTTC; cdr3_aa: CASSLPAGGEQFF
cdr3_length: 13; d_call: NA; v_call: TRBV12-3/TRBV12-4; j_call: TRBJ2-1; clone_size: NA; cdr3_nt: TGTGCCAGCAGCCTCGTGGGAGGCAATGAGCAGTTCTTC; cdr3_aa: CASSLVGGNEQFF
cdr3_length: 14; d_call: NA; v_call: TRBV2; j_call: TRBJ1-2; clone_size: once; cdr3_nt: TGTGCCAGCAGCCCTACAGTTACTAACTATGGCTACACCTTC; cdr3_aa: CASSPTVTNYGYTF
cdr3_length: 13; d_call: TRBD1; v_call: TRBV30; j_call: TRBJ2-7; clone_size: NA; cdr3_nt: TGTGCCTGGGCTCCGGGACAGGGATACGAGCAGTACTTC; cdr3_aa: CAWAPGQGYEQYF
cdr3_length: 20; d_call: TRBD2; v_call: TRBV5-1; j_call: TRBJ2-3; clone_size: NA; cdr3_nt: TGCGCCAGCAGCTTGGAGCCGGGACTAGCGGGAGGGCCCGGCACAGATACGCAGTATTTT; cdr3_aa: CASSLEPGLAGGPGTDTQYF
cdr3_length: 12; d_call: NA; v_call: TRBV3-1/TRBV3-2; j_call: TRBJ1-5; clone_size: NA; cdr3_nt: TGTGCCAGCAGCCTTTGGGGGGGGGCCCAGCATTTT; cdr3_aa: CASSLWGGAQHF
cdr3_length: 13; d_call: TRBD1; v_call: TRBV28; j_call: TRBJ1-6; clone_size: NA; cdr3_nt: TGTGCCAGCAGGGGGGCAGGGGGTTCACCCCTCCACTTT; cdr3_aa: CASRGAGGSPLHF
cdr3_length: 14; d_call: NA; v_call: TRBV5-1; j_call: TRBJ1-1; clone_size: few; cdr3_nt: TGCGCCAGCAGACCGAGGGCTGTGAACACTGAAGCTTTCTTT; cdr3_aa: CASRPRAVNTEAFF
cdr3_length: 15; d_call: TRBD2; v_call: TRBV5-4; j_call: TRBJ2-7; clone_size: NA; cdr3_nt: TGTGCCAGCAGCTTGGAAGCAGCGGGGGGGAACGAGCAGTACTTC; cdr3_aa: CASSLEAAGGNEQYF
cdr3_length: 14; d_call: NA; v_call: TRBV28; j_call: TRBJ2-6; clone_size: NA; cdr3_nt: TGTGCCAGCAGTTTGTTCGCTGGGGCCAACGTCCTGACTTTC; cdr3_aa: CASSLFAGANVLTF
cdr3_length: 14; d_call: TRBD1; v_call: TRBV28; j_call: TRBJ2-7; clone_size: NA; cdr3_nt: TGTGCCAGCAGCGCGGACAGGGGCCTCTACGAGCAGTACTTC; cdr3_aa: CASSADRGLYEQYF
cdr3_length: 18; d_call: TRBD2; v_call: TRBV9; j_call: TRBJ2-3; clone_size: NA; cdr3_nt: TGTGCCAGCAGCGTCGGGACTAGCGGGAGCTGGGGCACAGATACGCAGTATTTT; cdr3_aa: CASSVGTSGSWGTDTQYF
cdr3_length: 16; d_call: TRBD1; v_call: TRBV29-1; j_call: TRBJ1-1; clone_size: NA; cdr3_nt: TGCAGCGGGTATTGGACAGGCCAACCGGGGGACACTGAAGCTTTCTTT; cdr3_aa: CSGYWTGQPGDTEAFF
cdr3_length: 19; d_call: TRBD2; v_call: TRBV3-1/TRBV3-2; j_call: TRBJ2-1; clone_size: NA; cdr3_nt: TGTGCCAGCAGCCCAGGCTCTAGCGGGGGGGCTTTAACCTACAATGAGCAGTTCTTC; cdr3_aa: CASSPGSSGGALTYNEQFF